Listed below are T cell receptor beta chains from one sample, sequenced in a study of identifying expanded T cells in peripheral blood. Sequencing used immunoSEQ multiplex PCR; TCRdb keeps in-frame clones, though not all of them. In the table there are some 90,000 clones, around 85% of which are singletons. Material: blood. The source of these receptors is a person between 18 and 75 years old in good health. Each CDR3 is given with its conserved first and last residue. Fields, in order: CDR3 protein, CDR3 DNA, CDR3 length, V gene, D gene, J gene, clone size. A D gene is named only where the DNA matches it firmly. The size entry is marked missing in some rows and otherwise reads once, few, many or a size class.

CASSLGHPGELFF | TGTGCCAGCAGCTTAGGACATCCCGGGGAGCTGTTTTTT | 13 | TRBV7-2 | - | TRBJ2-2 | -
CASSYSRTGRGNTIYF | TGTGCCAGCAGTTACTCCCGGACAGGGCGTGGAAACACCATATATTTT | 16 | TRBV6-5 | TRBD1 | TRBJ1-3 | -
CASSIRGTDTQYF | TGTGCCAGCAGTATTCGGGGGACAGATACGCAGTATTTT | 13 | TRBV2 | - | TRBJ2-3 | -
CASSSTGWVDQPQHF | TGTGCCAGTAGTTCGACAGGTTGGGTTGATCAGCCCCAGCATTTT | 15 | TRBV19 | - | TRBJ1-5 | -
CATRQNTEAFF | TGTGCCACCAGACAGAACACTGAAGCTTTCTTT | 11 | TRBV6-5 | - | TRBJ1-1 | -
CASMTFPNYGYTF | TGTGCCAGCATGACGTTTCCTAACTATGGCTACACCTTC | 13 | TRBV6-6 | - | TRBJ1-2 | -
CASSKGTGRDEQFF | TGTGCCAGCAGCAAGGGGACAGGGCGGGATGAGCAGTTCTTC | 14 | TRBV7-7 | TRBD1 | TRBJ2-1 | -
CASSLVLVPNTGELFF | TGCGCCAGCAGCCTTGTATTGGTGCCGAACACCGGGGAGCTGTTTTTT | 16 | TRBV4-3 | - | TRBJ2-2 | -
CASSLIGGPGNTIYF | TGTGCCAGCAGTTTAATCGGAGGGCCTGGAAACACCATATATTTT | 15 | TRBV27 | - | TRBJ1-3 | -
CASSPTRRSRDSPNYGYTF | TGTGCCAGCAGCCCAACTAGACGATCCCGGGACAGCCCAAACTATGGCTACACCTTC | 19 | TRBV7-2 | TRBD1 | TRBJ1-2 | -
CASSLELGWSYLETQYF | TGTGCCAGCAGCTTAGAATTAGGGTGGTCATATTTAGAGACCCAGTACTTC | 17 | TRBV7-8 | - | TRBJ2-5 | -
CASSLQGYENTEAFF | TGCGCCAGCAGCCTACAAGGGTATGAGAACACTGAAGCTTTCTTT | 15 | TRBV4-1 | - | TRBJ1-1 | -
CASSIVSGAGYEQYF | TGTGCCAGTAGTATAGTGTCGGGGGCTGGCTACGAGCAGTACTTC | 15 | TRBV19 | - | TRBJ2-7 | -
CASSVDQGTYGYTF | TGTGCCAGCAGCGTAGACCAGGGGACGTATGGCTACACCTTC | 14 | TRBV9 | - | TRBJ1-2 | -
CASSLSKGLSGNTIYF | TGTGCCAGCAGCTTGTCTAAGGGCCTCTCTGGAAACACCATATATTTT | 16 | TRBV7-2 | - | TRBJ1-3 | -
CASSRDTRNTGELFF | TGTGCCAGCAGTCGGGACACCAGGAACACCGGGGAGCTGTTTTTT | 15 | TRBV6-5 | - | TRBJ2-2 | few
CATRVPGQTYNEQFF | TGTGCCACCAGAGTGCCGGGACAAACTTACAATGAGCAGTTCTTC | 15 | TRBV15 | - | TRBJ2-1 | -
CASSSRAGGTDTQYF | TGTGCCAGCTCATCGAGAGCGGGGGGCACAGATACGCAGTATTTT | 15 | TRBV18 | TRBD2 | TRBJ2-3 | -
CASSQVRRDPTEAFF | TGCGCCAGCAGCCAAGTTAGGAGGGACCCGACTGAAGCTTTCTTT | 15 | TRBV4-3 | - | TRBJ1-1 | -